This record concerns one T cell receptor beta chain sequence. Its antigen is undetermined. This specimen comes from a study of CD8+ T cells in alopecia areata. Study-level findings and limits: Scalp sample data also include resident alphabeta T cells from normal skin. Mice showed clearer TCR sharing than patients did, a gap that was possibly HLA-related.

The ends were cut back, 4 bases at V and 0 bases at J, with 4 bases in the middle. Germline V gives CDR1 GTSNPN, CDR2 SVGIG (reference sequence). This CDR3 region has 11 residues. RNA extraction was followed by reverse transcription into cDNA, which acted as the sequencing template. Generated by immunoSEQ multiplex PCR, the TCRdb table keeps only in-frame clones and is missing some. This sample carries about 190,000 clones, just under 60% of them seen once, and the ten largest clones take about 14%. A FACSAria was used to sort CD4+ and CD8+ T cells. These cells came from PBMCs. The receptor was isolated from a human donor with alopecia areata. The sequencing used CD4+ T cells sorted from blood, collected at week 0. This sequence joins TRBV30 and TRBJ2-7; D gene unclear. CDR3 nucleotides: TGTGCCTGGAAGAGCTCCTACGAGCAGTACTTC. It yields the protein CAWKSSYEQYF.